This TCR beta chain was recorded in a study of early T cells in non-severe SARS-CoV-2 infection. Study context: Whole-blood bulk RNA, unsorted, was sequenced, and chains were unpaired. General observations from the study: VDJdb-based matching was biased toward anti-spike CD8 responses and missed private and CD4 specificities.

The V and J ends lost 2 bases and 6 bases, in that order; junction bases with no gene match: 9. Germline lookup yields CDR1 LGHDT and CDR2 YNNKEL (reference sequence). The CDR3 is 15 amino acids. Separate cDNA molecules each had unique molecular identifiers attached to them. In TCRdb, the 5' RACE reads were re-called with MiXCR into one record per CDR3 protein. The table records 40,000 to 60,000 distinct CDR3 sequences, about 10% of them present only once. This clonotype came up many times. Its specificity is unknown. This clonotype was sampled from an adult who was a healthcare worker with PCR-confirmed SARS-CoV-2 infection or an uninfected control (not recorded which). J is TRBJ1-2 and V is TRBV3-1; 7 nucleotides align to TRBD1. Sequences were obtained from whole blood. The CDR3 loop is CASSQPRTGPNGYTF. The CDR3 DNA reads TGTGCCAGCAGCCAACCTCGGACAGGCCCTAATGGCTACACCTTC.